Listed below are T cell receptor beta chains from one sample, sequenced in a study of cytomegalovirus exposure and HLA in healthy donors. Profiled with immunoSEQ multiplex PCR; TCRdb holds only in-frame clones, not every one. Of some 170,000 clones detected, around nine tenths appear once; the ten largest clones hold less than 3.5%. What was sequenced was PBMCs. The source of these receptors is a man aged 18-30 years in good health and CMV-seropositive. Each CDR3 is given with its conserved first and last residue. A D gene is named only where the DNA matches it firmly. Clone sizes are given selectively: once, few, many, or a class where the clone is expanded.

D gene	clone size	V gene	J gene	CDR3 DNA	CDR3 protein
TRBD1	NA	TRBV9	TRBJ1-1	TGTGCCAGCAGCGCCGGACAGGGAGGGGGTATTGGAGCTTTCTTT	CASSAGQGGGIGAFF
TRBD1	NA	TRBV2	TRBJ1-1	TGTGCCAGCAGCGGACAGGGGGCTCGGAACACTGAAGCTTTCTTT	CASSGQGARNTEAFF
TRBD1	NA	TRBV6-1	TRBJ1-1	TGTGCCATGACGACAGGGCCGAACACTGAAGCTTTCTTT	CAMTTGPNTEAFF
NA	NA	TRBV19	TRBJ1-6	TGTGCCAGTAGTAAGCCCGATAATTCACCCCTCCACTTT	CASSKPDNSPLHF
NA	NA	TRBV21-1	TRBJ1-5	TGTGCCAGCAGCCGTAGAACTATACGCAATCAGCCCCAGCATTTT	CASSRRTIRNQPQHF
NA	NA	TRBV6-1	TRBJ2-7	TGTGCCAGCAGTGAAGGTCAGTCTTTTACCTACGAGCAGTACTTC	CASSEGQSFTYEQYF
NA	NA	TRBV5-5	TRBJ2-7	TGTGCCAGCAGCTTGTCGAGGACCGTCGGGGGCTACGAGCAGTACTTC	CASSLSRTVGGYEQYF
TRBD2	NA	TRBV28	TRBJ2-1	TGTGCCAGCAGTTCCCTAGCGGGGTACAATGAGCAGTTCTTC	CASSSLAGYNEQFF
TRBD1	NA	TRBV10-3	TRBJ1-2	TGTGCCATCAGTTCCCAGGGGGCAGACTATGGCTACACCTTC	CAISSQGADYGYTF
NA	NA	TRBV18	TRBJ2-3	TGTGCCAGCTCACCAAACGGGGCGGGGAACACAGATACGCAGTATTTT	CASSPNGAGNTDTQYF
NA	NA	TRBV4-2	TRBJ1-3	TGTGCCAGCAGCCAAGGAACAGGGACAGGAAACACCATATATTTT	CASSQGTGTGNTIYF
TRBD2	once	TRBV4-3	TRBJ2-2	TGCGCCAGCTCCCCCAAAGCGGGAGACACCGGGGAGCTGTTTTTT	CASSPKAGDTGELFF
TRBD2	NA	TRBV7-6	TRBJ2-3	TGTGCCAGCAGCTTAGTGGCGGCGGGGGTTTCCTTCACAGATACGCAGTATTTT	CASSLVAAGVSFTDTQYF
TRBD2	NA	TRBV7-2	TRBJ2-1	TGTGCCAGCATAGGAGCGGGAGTGGCCTACAATGAGCAGTTCTTC	CASIGAGVAYNEQFF
TRBD1	NA	TRBV5-4	TRBJ2-1	TGTGCCAGCAGCTCCCGGGACAGGGCCTGGAATGAGCAGTTCTTC	CASSSRDRAWNEQFF
TRBD1	NA	TRBV19	TRBJ1-2	TGTGCCAGTAGTGCCGGGACAGGGCCTGCCTATGGCTACACCTTC	CASSAGTGPAYGYTF
NA	NA	TRBV27	TRBJ2-7	TGTGCCAGCAGCCAAGGGGGTCACGAGCAGTACTTC	CASSQGGHEQYF
NA	many	TRBV6-1	TRBJ2-2	TGTGCCAGCAGTGAGCGCCTGTCCGGGGAGCTGTTTTTT	CASSERLSGELFF
TRBD2	NA	TRBV7-6	TRBJ2-1	TGTGCCAGCAGCTTATCTAATAGCGGGAGGGCCCTTCGCAATGAGCAGTTCTTC	CASSLSNSGRALRNEQFF
NA	NA	TRBV7-9	TRBJ1-4	TGTGCCAGCACCTTGGGCCCCAGGGCTGATGAAAAACTGTTTTTT	CASTLGPRADEKLFF
NA	NA	TRBV6-6	TRBJ1-1	TGTGCCAGCAGAGACACGGTGAACACTGAAGCTTTCTTT	CASRDTVNTEAFF
TRBD1	NA	TRBV4-1	TRBJ2-6	TGCGCCAGCAGCCAGCAGACAGGGACTGGGGCCAACGTCCTGACTTTC	CASSQQTGTGANVLTF
NA	NA	TRBV11-2	TRBJ2-7	TGTGCCAGCACGTTGTCTGGCGGTACCTACGAGCAGTACTTC	CASTLSGGTYEQYF
NA	NA	TRBV12-5	TRBJ2-7	TGTGCTAGTGCCCCAGGAGGAGTCTTGACGGGCGAGCAGTACTTC	CASAPGGVLTGEQYF
NA	NA	TRBV10-3	TRBJ2-3	TGTGCCATCAGTGAGTCGACGGGGTTTCCAGATACGCAGTATTTT	CAISESTGFPDTQYF
TRBD1	NA	TRBV4-1	TRBJ1-5	TGCGCCAGCAGCCAAGTGAGGTTCGCCAGGGGGCAGAGCAATCAGCCCCAGCATTTT	CASSQVRFARGQSNQPQHF
NA	NA	TRBV7-2	TRBJ1-1	TGTGCCAGCAGCGCTTTGGGGGGGCGTACTGAAGCTTTCTTT	CASSALGGRTEAFF
NA	NA	TRBV5-1	TRBJ2-7	TGCGCCAGCAGCTTGGACAGGGAGCAGTACTTC	CASSLDREQYF
NA	few	TRBV30	TRBJ1-6	TGTGCCTGGAGTGTACTCCCTAATTCACCCCTCCACTTT	CAWSVLPNSPLHF
NA	NA	TRBV4-3	TRBJ2-1	TGCGCCAGCAGCCAAGATCGTGGCGACAGTGCCTACAATGAGCAGTTCTTC	CASSQDRGDSAYNEQFF
TRBD1	NA	TRBV6-1	TRBJ1-4	TGTGCCAGCAGGACAGGGGGCGTTGGTGAAAAACTGTTTTTT	CASRTGGVGEKLFF
NA	NA	TRBV7-9	TRBJ2-2	TGTGCCCCCAATAGGGCAGGGCACGGGGAGCTGTTTTTT	CAPNRAGHGELFF
TRBD2	NA	TRBV4-3	TRBJ2-3	TGCGCCAGCAGCCGTAGCGGGGGGCGCACAGATACGCAGTATTTT	CASSRSGGRTDTQYF
NA	once	TRBV30	TRBJ1-6	TGTGCCTGGAGGCTAGCGGGACTGGGAAATTCACCCCTCCACTTT	CAWRLAGLGNSPLHF
TRBD2	NA	TRBV15	TRBJ2-5	TGTGCCACCAGCAGAGTCCGGCGGGAGGGAGAGACCCAGTACTTC	CATSRVRREGETQYF
TRBD2	NA	TRBV7-6	TRBJ2-1	TGTGCCAGCAGCCTCGAACTGAGACTAGCGGGGGGGATAAACTCAAACAATGAGCAGTTCTTC	CASSLELRLAGGINSNNEQFF
NA	NA	TRBV7-2	TRBJ2-3	TGTGCCAGCAGCCCCCAGGGAGGGGGGGCAGATACGCAGTATTTT	CASSPQGGGADTQYF
NA	NA	TRBV4-3	TRBJ2-3	TGCGCCAGCAGCTCACCAGGGTCAGATACGCAGTATTTT	CASSSPGSDTQYF
TRBD1	NA	TRBV10-3	TRBJ2-5	TGTGCCATCAGTGGACAGGGAGTACAAGAGACCCAGTACTTC	CAISGQGVQETQYF
NA	few	TRBV11-2	TRBJ1-4	TGTGCCAGCAAACGGAGCGGTGAAAAACTGTTTTTT	CASKRSGEKLFF
TRBD1	NA	TRBV7-2	TRBJ2-7	TGTGCCAGCAGCCGATCGACAGGGCCCTACGAGCAGTACTTC	CASSRSTGPYEQYF
NA	NA	TRBV30	TRBJ2-2	TGTGCCTGGGGATGGGGAGCCGGGGAGCTGTTTTTT	CAWGWGAGELFF
TRBD1	NA	TRBV2	TRBJ2-2	TGTGCCAGCAGTAAGGACAGGGGAGGTTCCGGGGAGCTGTTTTTT	CASSKDRGGSGELFF